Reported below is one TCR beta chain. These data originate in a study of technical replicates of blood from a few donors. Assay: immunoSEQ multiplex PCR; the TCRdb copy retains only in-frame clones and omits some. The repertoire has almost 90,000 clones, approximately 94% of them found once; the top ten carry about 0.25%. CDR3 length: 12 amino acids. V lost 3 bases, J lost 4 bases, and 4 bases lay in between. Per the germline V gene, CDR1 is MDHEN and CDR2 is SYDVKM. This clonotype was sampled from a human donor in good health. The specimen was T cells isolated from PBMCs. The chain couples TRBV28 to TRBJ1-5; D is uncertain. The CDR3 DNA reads TGTGCCAGCAGTTTTTTAAATCAGCCCCAGCATTTT. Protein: CASSFLNQPQHF.